Only a few counts were recorded for the clone carrying this T cell receptor beta chain. This clone may be a read error of a much larger clone one base away. The data stem from a study of regulatory T cells in long-lasting Graves disease. HTBI primers from iRepertoire and Arm-PCR of CDR3 regions yielded the TCR beta libraries. TCRdb processed the multiplex PCR reads anew with MiXCR; each CDR3 protein has one entry. In the table there are 430,000 or so distinct CDR3 sequences, under 25% of which are singletons. Time point in this sample: persistent/refractory GD, antithyroid drugs over 5 years with positive TRAb. After RNA was extracted from PBMCs, the TCR library was made from it. This specimen was peripheral blood mononuclear cells (PBMCs), taken when the disease was refractory, from a patient treated with antithyroid drugs. The origin of this receptor is a female donor with Graves disease.

The CDR3 region has the DNA TGTGCCAACAGCCAAGGGACAGCTAACACTGAAGCTTTCTTT. This sequence encodes CANSQGTANTEAFF. V and J are TRBV3-1 and TRBJ1-1; TRBD1 agrees at 7 bases. CDR1 and CDR2 from the germline V gene are LGHDT and YNNKEL (reference sequence). The length of the CDR3 is 14 residues.